Below are 20 T cell receptor beta chains sequenced from a single sample in a study of blood T cell repertoires in COVID-19. The protocol was immunoSEQ multiplex PCR, while the TCRdb copy is restricted to in-frame clones and leaves out a portion. This sample carries hundreds of thousands of clones, about 80% of them seen once, and the ten largest clones take around 3.4%. Sequencing was performed on peripheral blood. Every receptor here comes from a woman aged 80 or over with acute or convalescent COVID-19.

This clone occurred a few times. The gene calls are TRBV5-1 and TRBJ1-6, with a tentative D call TRBD1 (5 bases). Germline CDR1 is SGHRS and CDR2 is YFSETQ. CDR3 length: 12 residues. Deletions cut 4 bases from V and 6 bases from J, with 5 bases between. CDR3 protein: CASSRGNSPLHF. The CDR3 DNA follows: TGCGCCAGCAGCAGGGGTAATTCACCCCTCCACTTT.

As DNA, the CDR3 is TGCGCCAGCAGCATGGGCGGGACAGTCAACACTGAAGCTTTCTTT. Translation gives CASSMGGTVNTEAFF. The chain combines TRBV5-1 with TRBJ1-1; TRBD1 agrees at 7 bases. Germline loops: CDR1 SGHRS, CDR2 YFSETQ. Losses at the gene ends were 4 bases for V and 2 bases for J; bases not matched to a gene: 8. This CDR3 region has 15 residues.

This clone was seen only once. The gene calls are TRBV2 and TRBJ2-3; perhaps TRBD1 as D (6 bases). The V gene lost 4 bases and the J gene lost 4 bases, with 15 bases spanning the gap. Germline CDR1 and CDR2: SNHLY and FYNNEI. CDR3 length: 15 residues. The CDR3 loop is CASSAYRVFADTQYF. CDR3 sequence (DNA): TGTGCCAGCAGTGCTTACAGGGTATTCGCAGATACGCAGTATTTT. Full variable domain (outside the CDR3, taken from reference TRBV2 and TRBJ2-3): EPEVTQTPSHQVTQMGQEVILRCVPISNHLYFYWYRQILGQKVEFLVSFYNNEISEKSEIFDDQFSVERPDGSNFTLKIRSTKLEDSAMYFCASSAYRVFADTQYFGPGTRLTVL.

The genes are TRBV13 and TRBJ2-3, with TRBD2 identical over 16 bases. Trimming removed 5 bases from V and 2 bases from J; junction bases left unmatched: 4. Germline loops: CDR1 PRHDT, CDR2 FYEKMQ (reference sequence). The CDR3 contains 17 residues. The CDR3 here is CASSQGLAGGITDTQYF. The DNA for the CDR3 is TGTGCCAGCAGCCAGGGACTAGCGGGAGGGATCACAGATACGCAGTATTTT.

The V call is TRBV2, the J call TRBJ1-6; D not resolved. V was trimmed by 8 bases and J by 6 bases, leaving 14 bases between them. The CDR3 length is 14 residues. Germline V CDR1 and CDR2: SNHLY, FYNNEI. The CDR3 reads CASAGNSVNSPLHF. In nucleotides, the CDR3 is TGTGCCAGCGCCGGGAACTCCGTTAATTCACCCCTCCACTTT.

The V call is TRBV27, the J call TRBJ1-5; D not resolved. The CDR3 is 13 amino acids. Germline CDR1 is MNHEY and CDR2 is SMNVEV (reference sequence). Trimming left V 1 base short and J 2 bases short, with 3 bases between. The CDR3 nucleotides are TGTGCCAGCAGTTTATTCGGCAATCAGCCCCAGCATTTT. This encodes CASSLFGNQPQHF.

The gene calls are TRBV7-2 and TRBJ1-3; D remains unclear. This CDR3 is 14 amino acids long. V lost 5 bases, J lost 4 bases, and 12 bases lay in between. Germline CDR1 is SGHTA and CDR2 is FQGNSA. The CDR3 coding sequence is TGTGCCAGCAGCGTCGCGGCTCTGGGAAACACCATATATTTT. Its translation: CASSVAALGNTIYF.

This sequence joins TRBV18 and TRBJ2-1, with TRBD2 as a possible D gene (6 bases). From germline, CDR1 is KGHSH and CDR2 LQKENI. The CDR3 sequence is 15 residues long. V dropped 6 bases and J dropped 8 bases, with 20 bases sitting between them. The DNA of the CDR3 is TGTGCCAGCTCCCTTAGCGAGACCCGGAGGGATGAGCAGTTCTTC. It yields the protein CASSLSETRRDEQFF.

This clone appeared once. J is TRBJ2-1 and V is TRBV5-1; 9 bases match TRBD2. V gave up 0 bases and J gave up 4 bases; unmatched junction bases: 2. CDR1 SGHRS and CDR2 YFSETQ come from the germline V gene. This CDR3 spans 15 amino acids. The CDR3 bases are TGCGCCAGCAGCTTGGGACTAGCGGTTTACAATGAGCAGTTCTTC. This codes for CASSLGLAVYNEQFF.

This clone appeared once. The J gene is TRBJ1-2, the V gene TRBV7-9; 7 nucleotides line up with TRBD1. The trim removed 3 bases at V and 1 base at J, leaving 2 bases unmatched. In germline, CDR1 is SEHNR, CDR2 FQNEAQ (reference sequence). The CDR3 length is 14 residues. The chain's CDR3 is CASSFSGGNYGYTF. The CDR3 DNA follows: TGTGCCAGCAGCTTTTCAGGGGGTAACTATGGCTACACCTTC.

V usage is TRBV5-4 and J usage is TRBJ2-7; 8 bases match TRBD2. Germline V gives CDR1 SGHNT, CDR2 YYREEE (reference sequence). With 0 bases clipped from V and 5 bases from J, the junction kept 1 base outside the gene matches. This CDR3 has 13 residues. The CDR3 bases are TGTGCCAGCAGCTTGGCGGGGGGGGACGAGCAGTACTTC. This sequence encodes CASSLAGGDEQYF.

The CDR3 DNA reads as TGCGCCAGCAGCAGGGGCCTCCAAGAGACCCAGTACTTC. Its protein product is CASSRGLQETQYF. This chain joins TRBV5-1 and TRBJ2-5, with D perhaps TRBD1 (5 bases). CDR1 is SGHRS and CDR2 is YFSETQ in the germline V gene. The CDR3 is made up of 13 amino acids. V lost 4 bases to trimming and J lost 1 base, with 8 bases between them.

This rearrangement joins TRBV7-5 to TRBJ1-5; TRBD1 is taken as the D call from the table, unchecked against the DNA. TRBV7-5 is described as a pseudogene. The CDR3 totals 17 residues. CDR3 region: CARSPRDRFNSNQPQHF. Written as DNA, the CDR3 is TGTGCCAGAAGCCCTAGGGACAGGTTTAATAGCAATCAGCCCCAGCATTTT.

The chain combines TRBV5-1 with TRBJ2-1; 7 positions match TRBD2. The CDR3 is made up of 15 amino acids. Looked up from germline, CDR1 is SGHRS and CDR2 is YFSETQ. With 4 bases clipped from V and 5 bases from J, the junction kept 9 bases outside the gene matches. The CDR3 sequence is CASSRDYTFDNEQFF. The CDR3 DNA sequence: TGCGCCAGCAGCCGGGACTATACTTTCGACAATGAGCAGTTCTTC.

The chain recombines TRBV2 with TRBJ1-6, with D perhaps TRBD1 (5 bases). In germline, CDR1 is SNHLY, CDR2 FYNNEI. V shed 6 bases and J shed 6 bases, with 12 bases lying between them. The CDR3 consists of 14 residues. The CDR3 region has the DNA TGTGCCAGCAGGGCGGGACTCTCTAATTCACCCCTCCACTTT. Protein product: CASRAGLSNSPLHF.

The chain recombines TRBV6-6 with TRBJ1-1; D is undetermined. V dropped 7 bases and J dropped 1 base, with 13 bases sitting between them. CDR1 is MNHNY and CDR2 is SVGAGI in the germline V gene (reference sequence). The CDR3 contains 14 residues. In DNA, the CDR3 is TGTGCCAGCACCACCCTAAATAGGAACACTGAAGCTTTCTTT. Its protein is CASTTLNRNTEAFF.

J is TRBJ2-3 and V is TRBV6-4; 8 bases are shared with TRBD1. Germline trimming cut 5 bases from V and 4 bases from J; bases unmatched to any gene: 11. Germline V gives CDR1 MRHNA, CDR2 SNTAGT. The CDR3 has 16 amino acids. As DNA, the CDR3 is TGTGCCAGCAGTCCCGAGACAGGGGTTAACGCAGATACGCAGTATTTT. As protein: CASSPETGVNADTQYF.

This chain links TRBV11-2 with TRBJ1-6, with TRBD1 matching 7 bases. Germline loops: CDR1 SGHAT, CDR2 FQNNGV. Trimming took 4 bases from V and 7 from J; bases not matched to a gene: 7. The CDR3 length is 15 residues. The CDR3 bases are TGTGCCAGCAGCTCTAGCGGGACAGTGAATTCACCCCTCCACTTT. Translating it yields CASSSSGTVNSPLHF.

V is TRBV30 and J is TRBJ2-5, with 8 nucleotides matching TRBD1. V lost 2 bases, J lost 4 bases, and 0 bases stayed unmatched. The CDR3 runs 12 residues. CDR1 and CDR2 from the germline V gene are GTSNPN and SVGIG (reference sequence). The CDR3 reads CAWSQGAETQYF. The CDR3 DNA reads as TGTGCCTGGAGTCAGGGGGCAGAGACCCAGTACTTC.

This sequence joins TRBV19 and TRBJ1-5; D uncertain. The ends were cut back, 3 bases at V and 7 bases at J, with 19 bases in the middle. This CDR3 has 16 amino acids. CDR1 is LNHDA, CDR2 SQIVND, per germline (reference sequence). As DNA, the CDR3 is TGTGCCAGTAGTATCGAAGGACTCTACTTAGGACAGCCCCAGCATTTT. Protein sequence: CASSIEGLYLGQPQHF.